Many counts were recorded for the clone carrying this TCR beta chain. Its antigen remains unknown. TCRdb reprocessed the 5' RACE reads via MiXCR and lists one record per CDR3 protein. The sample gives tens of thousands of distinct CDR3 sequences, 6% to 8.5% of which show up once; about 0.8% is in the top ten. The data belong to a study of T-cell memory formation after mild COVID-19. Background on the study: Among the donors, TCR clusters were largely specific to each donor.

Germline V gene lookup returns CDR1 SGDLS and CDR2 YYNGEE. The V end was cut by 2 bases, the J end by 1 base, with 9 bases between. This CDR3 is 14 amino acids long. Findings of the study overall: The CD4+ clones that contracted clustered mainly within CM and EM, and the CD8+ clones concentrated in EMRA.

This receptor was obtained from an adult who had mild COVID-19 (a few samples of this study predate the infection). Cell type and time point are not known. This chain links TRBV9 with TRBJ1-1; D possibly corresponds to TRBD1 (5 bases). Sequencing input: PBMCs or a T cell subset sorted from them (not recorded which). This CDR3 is CASSVGTANTEAFF. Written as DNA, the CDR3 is TGTGCCAGCAGCGTGGGGACGGCGAACACTGAAGCTTTCTTT.